This T cell receptor (beta chain) derives from a study of PD-1 blockade in classical Hodgkin lymphoma. The study, taken as a whole, reports: By cycle point C4D1, TCR diversity had risen significantly in CD4+ cells (but not CD8+ cells).

This clone has only a few counts. Its matching antigen is unknown. Each and every patient relapsed after autologous stem cell transplantation, and patients got differing brentuximab vedotin exposure. The method was immunoSEQ multiplex PCR; TCRdb's version includes in-frame clones alone and lacks a portion of them. The table has approximately 14,000 clones, roughly 82% seen once. This receptor was taken from a human donor with classical Hodgkin lymphoma. Sequenced here: peripheral blood mononuclear cells (PBMCs), sampled at baseline.

The CDR3 loop is CASSVEAVGNTIYF. The CDR3 nucleotides read TGTGCCAGCAGCGTAGAAGCGGTTGGAAACACCATATATTTT. This sequence joins TRBV9 and TRBJ1-3; no reliable D call. CDR1 is SGDLS, CDR2 YYNGEE, per germline. This CDR3 has 14 amino acids. Trimming removed 0 bases at V and 3 bases at J, with 7 bases between.